Given below is one T cell receptor beta chain in context. This specimen comes from a study of blood T cell repertoires in COVID-19. TCRdb's copy holds only in-frame clones and misses some; the assay was immunoSEQ multiplex PCR. The profile shows some 220,000 clones, under 85% of them singletons. The junction had 17 bases not matched to a gene; V was cut back by 4 bases and J by 0 bases. There are 21 residues in the CDR3. CDR1 and CDR2 from the germline V gene are MNHEY and SVGEGT. This chain joins TRBV6-2 or TRBV6-3 and TRBJ2-7; 14 nucleotides line up with TRBD2. The sequenced sample consisted of peripheral blood. The source of this sequence is a human donor in a cohort sampled during active COVID-19. CDR3 residues: CASSFVTTGLAGGRSSYEQYF. The CDR3 DNA follows: TGTGCCAGCAGTTTCGTGACTACTGGACTAGCGGGGGGAAGGAGCTCCTACGAGCAGTACTTC.